Shown below are 8 T cell receptor beta chains from a single sample sequenced in a study of cytomegalovirus exposure and HLA in healthy donors. TCRdb's table, derived via immunoSEQ multiplex PCR, lists solely in-frame clones and lacks some. The sample holds 71,000 or so clones, roughly 95% seen once. Input material: PBMCs. Every receptor here comes from a woman aged 18-29 years in good health and CMV-seropositive.

The V and J genes are TRBV6-1 and TRBJ1-5, with 11 bases identical to TRBD1. The CDR3 is 15 amino acids. Losses at the gene ends were 4 bases for V and 5 bases for J; bases not matched to a gene: 4. Germline V gives CDR1 MNHNS, CDR2 SASEGT. CDR3 protein: CASSAGTGGYQPQHF. CDR3 nucleotides: TGTGCCAGCAGTGCCGGGACAGGGGGGTATCAGCCCCAGCATTTT.

This clone was observed once. The rearrangement uses TRBV18 and TRBJ1-5, with D tentatively TRBD1 (6 bases). The CDR3 is made up of 16 amino acids. Germline V gene sequence: CDR1 KGHSH, CDR2 LQKENI. V was clipped by 3 bases and J by 2 bases, with 14 bases between them. CDR3 in DNA: TGTGCCAGCTCACCCCAGGGGTCGGTAGGCAATCAGCCCCAGCATTTT. It encodes CASSPQGSVGNQPQHF.

The chain uses TRBV4-2 and TRBJ1-5; possibly TRBD1 for D (5 bases). The CDR3 totals 16 residues. V lost 0 bases and J lost 4, with 13 bases in between. The germline gives CDR1 LGHNA, CDR2 YNFKEQ. CDR3 sequence (DNA): TGTGCCAGCAGCCAAGATTACGGGAGGGGTAATCAGCCCCAGCATTTT. Translating gives CASSQDYGRGNQPQHF.

The chain couples TRBV7-2 to TRBJ1-1; tentatively, D is TRBD1 (6 bases). The CDR3 sequence is 14 residues long. Deletions cut 2 bases from V and 3 bases from J, with 10 bases between. The germline gives CDR1 SGHTA, CDR2 FQGNSA. CDR3 sequence: CASSLTGRDTEAFF. For the CDR3, the DNA is TGTGCCAGCAGCTTAACAGGGAGAGACACTGAAGCTTTCTTT.

The chain combines TRBV7-8 with TRBJ2-1; 11 bases fit TRBD2. The germline CDR1 and CDR2 sequences are SGHVS and FQNEAQ. The CDR3 has 17 amino acids. Trimming at V came to 2 bases and at J to 2 bases, leaving 5 bases not matched to a gene. The CDR3 DNA is TGTGCCAGCAGCTTAAGACTAGCGGGGTTAACCTACAATGAGCAGTTCTTC. It specifies CASSLRLAGLTYNEQFF.

V is TRBV28 and J is TRBJ1-1, with 8 bases aligning to TRBD1. The CDR3 has 14 residues. Germline V gene lookup returns CDR1 MDHEN and CDR2 SYDVKM. V dropped 5 bases and J dropped 3; count of bases not matched to a gene: 5. The CDR3 region is CASSPGQVYTEAFF. The DNA for the CDR3 is TGTGCCAGCAGTCCGGGACAGGTTTACACTGAAGCTTTCTTT.

This chain's CDR3 is CASSISWTNSYNEQFF. In DNA, the CDR3 is TGTGCCAGTAGTATATCCTGGACAAACTCCTACAATGAGCAGTTCTTC. The chain carries TRBV19 and TRBJ2-1, with D perhaps TRBD1 (5 bases). CDR3 length equals 16 residues. In germline, CDR1 is LNHDA, CDR2 SQIVND (reference sequence). V was pared by 2 bases and J by 0 bases, with 11 bases between.

J is TRBJ1-2 and V is TRBV4-3, with a tentative D call TRBD1 (5 bases). Germline lookup yields CDR1 LGHNA and CDR2 YSLEER. V lost 0 bases and J 2 bases, leaving 16 bases between the germline ends. This CDR3 has 17 residues. CDR3 in DNA: TGCGCCAGCAGCCAAGAGAAAGAGACAGATGTGAACTATGGCTACACCTTC. It is translated as CASSQEKETDVNYGYTF.